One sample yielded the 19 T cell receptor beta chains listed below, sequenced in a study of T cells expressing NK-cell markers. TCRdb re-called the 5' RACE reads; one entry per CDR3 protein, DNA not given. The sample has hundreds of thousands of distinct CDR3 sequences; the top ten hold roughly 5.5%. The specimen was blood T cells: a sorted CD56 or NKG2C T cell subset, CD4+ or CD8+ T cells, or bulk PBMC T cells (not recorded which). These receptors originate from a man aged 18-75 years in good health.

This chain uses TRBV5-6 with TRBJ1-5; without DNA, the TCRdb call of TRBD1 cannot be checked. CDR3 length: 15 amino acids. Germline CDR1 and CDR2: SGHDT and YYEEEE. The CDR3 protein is CASSPGAGRNQPQHF. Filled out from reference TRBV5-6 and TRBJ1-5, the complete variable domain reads DAGVTQSPTHLIKTRGQQVTLRCSPKSGHDTVSWYQQALGQGPQFIFQYYEEEERQRGNFPDRFSGHQFPNYSSELNVNALLLGDSALYLCASSPGAGRNQPQHFGDGTRLSIL.

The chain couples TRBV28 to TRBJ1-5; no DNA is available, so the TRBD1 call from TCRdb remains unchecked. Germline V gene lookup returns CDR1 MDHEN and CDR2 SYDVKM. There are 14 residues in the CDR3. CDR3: CASTTYRVPQPQHF.

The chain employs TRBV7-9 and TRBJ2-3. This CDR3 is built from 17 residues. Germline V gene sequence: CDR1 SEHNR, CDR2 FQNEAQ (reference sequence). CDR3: CASSSSAESKITDTQYF.

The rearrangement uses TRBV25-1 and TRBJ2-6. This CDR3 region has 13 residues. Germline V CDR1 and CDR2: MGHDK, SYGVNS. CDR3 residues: CASSGGGANVLTF.

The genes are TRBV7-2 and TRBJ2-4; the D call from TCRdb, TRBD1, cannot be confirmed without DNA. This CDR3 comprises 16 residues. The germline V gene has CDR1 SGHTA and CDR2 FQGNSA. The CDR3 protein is CASSRHGGGAKNIQYF.

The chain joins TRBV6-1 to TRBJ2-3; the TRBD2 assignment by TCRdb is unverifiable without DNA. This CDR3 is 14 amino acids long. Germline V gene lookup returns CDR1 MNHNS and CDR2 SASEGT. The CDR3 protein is CASSEMGGRMKQYF.

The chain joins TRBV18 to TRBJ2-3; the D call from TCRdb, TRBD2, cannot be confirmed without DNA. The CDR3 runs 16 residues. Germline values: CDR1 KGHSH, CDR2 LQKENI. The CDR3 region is CASSPGLAGGTDTQYF.

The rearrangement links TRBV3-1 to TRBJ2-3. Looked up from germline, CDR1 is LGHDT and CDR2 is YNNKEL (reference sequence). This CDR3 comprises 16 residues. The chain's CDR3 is CASSQDPTLSTDTQYF.

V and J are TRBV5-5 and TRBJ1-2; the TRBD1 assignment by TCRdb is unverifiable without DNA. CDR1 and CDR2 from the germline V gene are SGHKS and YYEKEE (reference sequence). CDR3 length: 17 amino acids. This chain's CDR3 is CASSLGLLPEVGPGYTF.

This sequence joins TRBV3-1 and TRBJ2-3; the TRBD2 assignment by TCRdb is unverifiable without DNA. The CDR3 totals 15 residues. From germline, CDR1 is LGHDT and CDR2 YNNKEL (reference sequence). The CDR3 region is CASSHSRGGSDTQYF.

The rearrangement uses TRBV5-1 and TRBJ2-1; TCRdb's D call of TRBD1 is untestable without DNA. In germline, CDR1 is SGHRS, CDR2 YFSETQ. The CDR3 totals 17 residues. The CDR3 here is CASSFMGAGERGNEQFF.

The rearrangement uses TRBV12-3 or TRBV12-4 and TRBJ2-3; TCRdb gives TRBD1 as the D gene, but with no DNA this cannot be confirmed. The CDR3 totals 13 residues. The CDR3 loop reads CASSLSEGDTQYF.

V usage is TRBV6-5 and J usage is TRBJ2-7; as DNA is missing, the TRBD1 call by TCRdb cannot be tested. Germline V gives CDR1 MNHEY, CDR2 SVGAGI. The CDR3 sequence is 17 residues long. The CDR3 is CASSSPINRGKVYEQYF.

CDR3 protein: CASRGDRDTEAFF. The chain is built from TRBV19 and TRBJ1-1; TCRdb returns TRBD1, unconfirmable since there is no DNA. The CDR3 has 13 amino acids. The germline V gene encodes CDR1 LNHDA and CDR2 SQIVND (reference sequence).

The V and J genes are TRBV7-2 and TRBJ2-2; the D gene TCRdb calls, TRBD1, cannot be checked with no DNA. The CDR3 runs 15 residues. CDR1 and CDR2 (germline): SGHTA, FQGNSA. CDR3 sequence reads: CASSSGAGATGELFF.

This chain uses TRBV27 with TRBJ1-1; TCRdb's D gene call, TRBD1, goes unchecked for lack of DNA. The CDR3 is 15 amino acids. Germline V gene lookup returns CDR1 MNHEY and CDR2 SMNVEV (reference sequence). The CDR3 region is CASSPQTASNTEAFF.

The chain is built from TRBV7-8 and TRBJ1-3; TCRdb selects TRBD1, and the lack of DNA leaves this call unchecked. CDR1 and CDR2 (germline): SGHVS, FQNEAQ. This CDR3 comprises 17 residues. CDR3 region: CASSLSGTLAIGNTIYF. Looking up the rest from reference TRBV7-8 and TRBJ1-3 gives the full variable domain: GAGVSQSPRYKVAKRGQDVALRCDPISGHVSLFWYQQALGQGPEFLTYFQNEAQLDKSGLPSDRFFAERPEGSVSTLKIQRTQQEDSAVYLCASSLSGTLAIGNTIYFGEGSWLTVV.

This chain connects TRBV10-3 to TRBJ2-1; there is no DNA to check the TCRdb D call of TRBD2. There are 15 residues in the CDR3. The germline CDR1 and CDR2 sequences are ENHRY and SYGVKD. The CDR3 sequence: CAISESGLFNNEQFF.

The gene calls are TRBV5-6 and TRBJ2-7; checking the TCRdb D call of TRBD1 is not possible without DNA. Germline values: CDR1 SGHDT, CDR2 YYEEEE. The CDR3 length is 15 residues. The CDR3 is CASSFGRDSSYEQYF.